Each of the 22 T cell receptor beta chains below was sequenced from the same sample in a study of OX40 agonist ivuxolimab in advanced cancers. The protocol was immunoSEQ multiplex PCR, while the TCRdb copy is restricted to in-frame clones and leaves out a portion. This sample has some 26,000 clones; about 85% occur once, and the top ten carry 33%. This specimen consisted of CD4+ or CD8+ T cells sorted from blood, obtained in a trial of the OX40 agonist ivuxolimab. All receptors come from an adult with an advanced solid tumor such as melanoma, head and neck, liver or kidney cancer.

This clone was recorded many times. The gene calls are TRBV6-6 and TRBJ1-6; perhaps TRBD1 as D (5 bases). The CDR3 has 15 residues. V was trimmed by 3 bases and J by 6 bases, leaving 12 bases between them. CDR1 MNHNY and CDR2 SVGAGI come from the germline V gene (reference sequence). The CDR3 spells CASSYQGEGNSPLHF. The DNA of the CDR3 is TGTGCCAGCAGTTATCAAGGGGAGGGTAATTCACCCCTCCACTTT.

In its sample, this clone was seen a few times. This chain joins TRBV6-6 and TRBJ1-2; TRBD1 agrees at 8 bases. Germline values: CDR1 MNHNY, CDR2 SVGAGI (reference sequence). J lost 2 bases, V lost 7 bases, and 9 bases had no gene match. The CDR3 spans 15 residues. Here the CDR3 DNA reads TGTGCCAGCAACGAACCGGGACAGGCGAACTATGGCTACACCTTC. Translating gives CASNEPGQANYGYTF.

V usage is TRBV5-1 and J usage is TRBJ2-3; D is tentatively TRBD1 or TRBD2 (6 bases each). Germline CDR1 is SGHRS and CDR2 is YFSETQ. V was shortened by 1 base and J by 1 base, with 13 bases between the two germline ends. The CDR3 covers 16 residues. The CDR3 DNA follows: TGCGCCAGCAGCTTGATTGGGGGGCGGGGCACAGATACGCAGTATTTT. Its translation: CASSLIGGRGTDTQYF.

The rearrangement joins TRBV4-1 to TRBJ1-2; TRBD1 might be the D (6 bases). The CDR3 is 15 residues long. With 5 bases removed from V and 4 bases from J, the gap between germline ends came to 17 bases. Per the germline V gene, CDR1 is MGHRA and CDR2 is YSYEKL. DNA of the CDR3: TGCGCCAGCAGCTCCCGGACAGAGTTTATCTATGGCTACACCTTC. Translation gives CASSSRTEFIYGYTF.

In this sample, this clone turned up a few times. The CDR3 spells CASSTTDRGLDSNQPQHF. CDR3 DNA: TGTGCCAGTAGTACGACGGACAGGGGGCTTGATAGCAATCAGCCCCAGCATTTT. J is TRBJ1-5 and V is TRBV19; 11 bases are a match to TRBD1. The length of the CDR3 is 18 residues. Germline V lookup: CDR1 LNHDA, CDR2 SQIVND (reference sequence). V was pared by 4 bases and J by 0 bases, with 8 bases of the junction left unmatched.

V is TRBV5-6 and J is TRBJ2-3; no reliable D call. In germline, CDR1 is SGHDT, CDR2 YYEEEE. V was trimmed by 4 bases and J by 2 bases, leaving 11 bases between them. The CDR3 contains 14 residues. CDR3 coding DNA: TGTGCCAGCAGCCCGACTGGGTTCACAGATACGCAGTATTTT. Translated: CASSPTGFTDTQYF. Filled out from reference TRBV5-6 and TRBJ2-3, the complete variable domain reads DAGVTQSPTHLIKTRGQQVTLRCSPKSGHDTVSWYQQALGQGPQFIFQYYEEEERQRGNFPDRFSGHQFPNYSSELNVNALLLGDSALYLCASSPTGFTDTQYFGPGTRLTVL.

Relative to its sample, this clone is medium-sized (0.01 to 0.1%). This chain uses TRBV6-5 with TRBJ1-2; unclear D gene. Trimming left V 0 bases short and J 6 bases short, with 8 bases between. CDR1 MNHEY and CDR2 SVGAGI come from the germline V gene. The CDR3 extends over 13 amino acids. CDR3 DNA sequence: TGTGCCAGCAGTTACTCGGTATTGGATGGCTACACCTTC. Translated, it gives CASSYSVLDGYTF.

Notes on this clone: A clone one base away is much larger, so this may be a read error. This CDR3 is also generated by other DNA sequences in the sample. This chain connects TRBV4-1 to TRBJ1-1; unclear D gene. Trimming shortened V by 1 base and J by 2 bases, and 2 bases separated the two germline ends. In germline, CDR1 is MGHRA, CDR2 YSYEKL. This CDR3 region has 12 residues. In DNA, the CDR3 is TGCGCCAGCAGCCAAGGTAACACTGAAGCTTTCTTT. Translated: CASSQGNTEAFF.

V gene TRBV19 combines with J gene TRBJ2-1; 11 bases map to TRBD1. CDR1 and CDR2 (germline): LNHDA, SQIVND (reference sequence). V trimming: 3 bases; J trimming: 7 bases; junction bases outside the gene matches: 8. This CDR3 contains 16 residues. The CDR3 coding sequence is TGTGCCAGTAGTATCGTAGGACAGGGGGCTGTAAATGAGCAGTTCTTC. Translation: CASSIVGQGAVNEQFF. The full variable domain, its missing parts supplied by reference TRBV19 and TRBJ2-1, is DGGITQSPKYLFRKEGQNVTLSCEQNLNHDAMYWYRQDPGQGLRLIYYSQIVNDFQKGDIAEGYSVSREKKESFPLTVTSAQKNPTAFYLCASSIVGQGAVNEQFFGPGTRLTVL.

The chain combines TRBV9 with TRBJ1-2; TRBD1 matches 8 bases. The CDR3 consists of 13 residues. The germline CDR1 and CDR2 sequences are SGDLS and YYNGEE. With V trimmed by 6 bases and J by 3 bases, 4 bases remained unmatched. In nucleotides, the CDR3 is TGTGCCAGCATGGGGACAGGTGACTATGGCTACACCTTC. The encoded protein is CASMGTGDYGYTF.

This sequence joins TRBV13 and TRBJ2-1; TRBD2 matches 8 bases. V gave up 8 bases and J gave up 8 bases; unmatched junction bases: 17. This CDR3 comprises 16 residues. Germline CDR1 is PRHDT and CDR2 is FYEKMQ (reference sequence). In DNA form, the CDR3 reads TGTGCCAGCGAGAGGGGCCTAAGCGGGAGTTTAGATGAGCAGTTCTTC. Translating it yields CASERGLSGSLDEQFF.

This clone was observed a handful of times. The chain couples TRBV29-1 to TRBJ2-1; possible D gene TRBD2, 5 bases. This CDR3 is 12 amino acids long. V was pared by 3 bases and J by 4 bases, with 7 bases between. Germline V gives CDR1 SQVTM, CDR2 ANQGSEA. The CDR3 loop is CSVEDSYNEQFF. For the CDR3, the DNA is TGCAGCGTTGAGGACTCGTACAATGAGCAGTTCTTC.

The chain uses TRBV5-5 and TRBJ1-5, with D unclear. This CDR3 has 14 residues. With 2 bases removed from V and 0 bases from J, the gap between germline ends came to 6 bases. CDR1 is SGHKS, CDR2 YYEKEE, per germline (reference sequence). CDR3 nucleotide sequence: TGTGCCAGCAGCTTTGGGGTTAGCAATCAGCCCCAGCATTTT. This translates into CASSFGVSNQPQHF.

The gene calls are TRBV19 and TRBJ2-7, with 7 bases identical to TRBD1. The CDR3 runs 15 residues. J lost 4 bases, V lost 5 bases, and 11 bases had no gene match. Per the germline V gene, CDR1 is LNHDA and CDR2 is SQIVND (reference sequence). Here the CDR3 reads CASSSQGDLGYEQYF. CDR3 nucleotide sequence: TGTGCCAGTAGTTCGCAGGGGGATCTTGGGTACGAGCAGTACTTC.

V gene TRBV19 combines with J gene TRBJ2-7; 7 bases are a match to TRBD1. The CDR3 has 14 amino acids. Looked up from germline, CDR1 is LNHDA and CDR2 is SQIVND (reference sequence). After removal of 5 bases from V and 3 bases from J, the junction contained 7 bases not matched to a gene. CDR3 sequence (DNA): TGTGCCAGTAGTCGGGACAGCCTGTACTACGAGCAGTACTTC. Residues: CASSRDSLYYEQYF.

This clone was picked up one time. The CDR3 here is CASTISRYEQYF. The CDR3 DNA is TGTGCCAGCACTATCTCCCGCTACGAGCAGTACTTC. The chain employs TRBV2 and TRBJ2-7, with no clear D. CDR3 size: 12 residues. V lost 7 bases and J 3 bases, leaving 10 bases between the germline ends. Germline values: CDR1 SNHLY, CDR2 FYNNEI.

The chain is built from TRBV7-9 and TRBJ2-5; 11 bases agree with TRBD2. The ends lost 8 bases at V and 1 base at J; junction bases unmatched: 6. Germline assignment: CDR1 SEHNR and CDR2 FQNEAQ (reference sequence). The CDR3 totals 15 residues. The CDR3 nucleotides read TGTGCCAGCCGAGGGCTAGCGGGGGGCCAAGAGACCCAGTACTTC. This encodes CASRGLAGGQETQYF.

The V gene is TRBV6-6, the J gene TRBJ1-6; a weak D match, TRBD1 (6 bases). Germline values: CDR1 MNHNY, CDR2 SVGAGI (reference sequence). The CDR3 covers 13 residues. V lost 4 bases, J lost 10 bases, and 11 bases lay in between. The CDR3 DNA sequence: TGTGCCAGCAGTTTGGGGGCTGGCTCACCCCTCCACTTT. This encodes CASSLGAGSPLHF.

This chain joins TRBV10-3 and TRBJ2-7, with a possible D match to TRBD1 (6 bases). V lost 2 bases, J lost 2 bases, and 16 bases lay in between. Germline CDR1 ENHRY, CDR2 SYGVKD. This CDR3 comprises 16 residues. This CDR3 is CAISEATRGTPYEQYF. CDR3 nucleotide sequence: TGTGCCATCAGTGAGGCGACCAGGGGAACCCCCTACGAGCAGTACTTC.

The chain is built from TRBV4-2 and TRBJ2-5; D not certain. Germline assignment: CDR1 LGHNA and CDR2 YNFKEQ. Trimming removed 2 bases from V and 0 bases from J, with 13 bases in between. CDR3 length: 16 residues. The CDR3, as DNA: TGTGCCAGCAGCCAACTAGAGTCGGAGTACCAAGAGACCCAGTACTTC. It translates to CASSQLESEYQETQYF.

This rearrangement joins TRBV29-1 to TRBJ2-3; 9 nucleotides line up with TRBD2. The CDR3 sequence is 16 residues long. V gave up 4 bases and J gave up 5 bases; unmatched junction bases: 13. In germline, CDR1 is SQVTM, CDR2 ANQGSEA. CDR3 DNA: TGCAGCGTTGTCCTATTTGGCGGGAGGGCCTTAGATACGCAGTATTTT. Residues: CSVVLFGGRALDTQYF.

J is TRBJ2-5 and V is TRBV27; D might be TRBD1 (6 bases). The CDR3 runs to 15 residues. Germline V CDR1 and CDR2: MNHEY, SMNVEV (reference sequence). Trimming shortened V by 0 bases and J by 4 bases, and 12 bases separated the two germline ends. CDR3 bases: TGTGCCAGCAGTTTATCTGGGGGCTTTGTAGAGACCCAGTACTTC. It translates to CASSLSGGFVETQYF.